The present T cell receptor beta chain was sequenced within a study of OX40 agonist ivuxolimab in advanced cancers. Broader study findings: Clonal expansion was among the lowest in partial responders at 0.1-3.0 mg/kg, especially CD8+. More expanded clones were found, on average, in CD8+ than in CD4+ T cells.

The table came from immunoSEQ multiplex PCR; TCRdb's copy has only in-frame clones and leaves some out. In the table there are over 90,000 clones, 70% to 90% of which are singletons. Comment on this clone: Its target is unknown.

The starting material was CD4+ or CD8+ T cells sorted from blood, obtained in a trial of the OX40 agonist ivuxolimab. This receptor was identified in an adult with an advanced solid tumor such as melanoma, head and neck, liver or kidney cancer.

CDR3 sequence (DNA): TGTGCCAGCAGATATGACTTTGTCACAGATACGCAGTATTTT. Encoded protein: CASRYDFVTDTQYF. This chain connects TRBV2 to TRBJ2-3; no firm D call. Germline CDR1 is SNHLY and CDR2 is FYNNEI. The CDR3 is made up of 14 amino acids. V was pared by 6 bases and J by 2 bases, with 12 bases between.